This paragraph reports one T cell receptor beta chain. Antigen unknown. Healthy donors served as age- and sex-matched controls. Negative isolation was used for CD8+ and CD4+ T cells, and FACS enrichment was applied to TEMRA cells. Trimming at V came to 2 bases and at J to 5 bases, leaving 4 bases not matched to a gene. The CDR3 totals 14 residues. An amount of RNA that ranged from roughly 0.45 to 1 ug was reverse transcribed with random hexamers. Coverage of TCR beta CDR3 amplification by immunoSEQ multiplex PCR extended to 54 Vbeta and 13 Jbeta. Via MiXCR, TCRdb re-called the immunoSEQ multiplex PCR reads, giving one row per CDR3 protein. This table has around 50,000 distinct CDR3 sequences, 80% to 95% appearing once. The data stem from a study of CD8 T cells in Susac syndrome. Points from the study as a whole: The authors acknowledged that their TCR sequencing and HLA analysis involved a relatively small number of individuals.

This TCR was recovered from a human donor in good health. This chain connects TRBV12-3 or TRBV12-4 to TRBJ2-3, with 7 nucleotides matching TRBD2. What was sequenced was CD8+ T cells from PBMCs. CDR3 sequence reads: CASSLWTSEDTQYF. Here the CDR3 DNA reads TGTGCCAGCAGTTTATGGACTAGTGAAGATACGCAGTATTTT.